Sequencing of this T cell receptor beta chain was carried out in a study of T cell responses to AZD1222 COVID-19 vaccine. This CDR3 spans 17 amino acids. Germline CDR1 KGHDR, CDR2 SFDVKD. V dropped 3 bases and J dropped 6; count of bases not matched to a gene: 13. TCRdb's table, derived via immunoSEQ multiplex PCR, lists solely in-frame clones and lacks some. The sample holds 120,000 or so clones, about nine tenths seen once. Turning to this clone: The antigen is undetermined.

Study-level findings and limits: Possibly, clonal diversity was underestimated; donors were largely white British and included more females. Reportedly, nearly half of unique spike TCRs recognized epitopes outside B.1.351/B.1.1.7 mutations. Regions 160-218 and 743-854 held dominance among vaccine-associated CD4 TCRs, which spanned spike.

The TCR comes from an adult in good health. The chain is built from TRBV24-1 and TRBJ2-1; 7 bases fit TRBD2. Sequenced here: peripheral blood, sampled on day 0 of AZD1222 vaccination. The CDR3, as DNA: TGTGCCACCAGTGATACCCGCGGGAGCGGGGCGGGCAATGAGCAGTTCTTC. Translating it yields CATSDTRGSGAGNEQFF.